What follows are 30 T cell receptor beta chains derived from one specimen sequenced in a study of metastatic and nonmetastatic thyroid tumors. TCRdb re-analyzed the PCR reads using MiXCR. This table has more than 90,000 clones, roughly 13% appearing once. Before thyroid surgery, none of the patients had received any treatment. Sequences were obtained from blood. Source of these receptors: a female donor with papillary thyroid cancer or a benign thyroid nodule (not recorded which). Some clones in this sample may be carry-over from other donors' samples.

Many counts were recorded for this clone. This chain uses TRBV2 with TRBJ2-2, with 10 bases lining up with TRBD2. This CDR3 spans 15 amino acids. In germline, CDR1 is SNHLY, CDR2 FYNNEI. V trimming: 9 bases; J trimming: 4 bases; junction bases outside the gene matches: 8. The CDR3 here is CASTGVAGGTGELFF. The CDR3 DNA is TGTGCCAGTACCGGGGTAGCGGGGGGCACCGGGGAGCTGTTTTTT.

This clone was counted ten times or more. The gene calls are TRBV7-6 and TRBJ1-1, with D uncertain. Germline assignment: CDR1 SGHVS and CDR2 FNYEAQ. The V end lost 2 bases, the J end lost 5 bases, and 9 bases lay between the germline ends. This CDR3 is built from 13 residues. CDR3 amino acids: CASSLNWRTEAFF. CDR3 nucleotides: TGTGCCAGCAGCTTAAACTGGCGGACTGAAGCTTTCTTT.

The rearrangement uses TRBV2 and TRBJ1-2, with D possibly being TRBD1 (5 bases). Germline values: CDR1 SNHLY, CDR2 FYNNEI. Between the trimmed V and J ends, which lost 2 bases and 5 bases, there was a span of 15 bases. The CDR3 loop spans 15 amino acids. The CDR3 is CASSESADSGYGYTF. The CDR3 DNA reads TGTGCCAGCAGTGAATCGGCCGACAGCGGATATGGCTACACCTTC.

J is TRBJ2-3 and V is TRBV6-1; TRBD2 matches 7 bases. Per the germline V gene, CDR1 is MNHNS and CDR2 is SASEGT. V lost 8 bases, J lost 6 bases, and 11 bases stayed unmatched. The CDR3 spans 14 residues. The CDR3 reads CASHRPGTTDTQYF. The CDR3 coding sequence is TGTGCCAGCCACCGGCCGGGGACTACTGATACGCAGTATTTT.

For this clone: A much larger clonotype is one base distant, so this may be a read error. The V call is TRBV5-6, the J call TRBJ1-2, with D unclear. Trimming stripped 0 bases from V and 7 bases from J, with 7 bases between. CDR1 and CDR2 (germline): SGHDT, YYEEEE. The CDR3 spans 12 residues. Here the CDR3 reads CASSLDGFGYTF. The CDR3 coding sequence is TGTGCCAGCAGCTTGGATGGGTTTGGCTACACCTTC.

Many counts were recorded for this clone. The CDR3 spells CASSPGQRHGYTF. CDR3 coding DNA: TGTGCCAGCTCACCGGGACAGAGGCATGGCTACACCTTC. The gene calls are TRBV18 and TRBJ1-2, with 7 bases identical to TRBD1. This CDR3 spans 13 amino acids. Germline CDR1 is KGHSH and CDR2 is LQKENI. Trimming at V came to 3 bases and at J to 6 bases, leaving 4 bases not matched to a gene.

At least ten counts were recorded for this clone. CDR3 sequence reads: CAISRGTGGYEQYF. In nucleotides, the CDR3 is TGTGCCATCAGTCGCGGGACAGGGGGCTACGAGCAGTACTTC. The V gene is TRBV10-3, the J gene TRBJ2-7, with 11 bases fitting TRBD1. The CDR3 sequence is 14 residues long. The ends lost 5 bases at V and 3 bases at J; junction bases unmatched: 3. Germline V gene data show CDR1 as ENHRY and CDR2 as SYGVKD.

This clone was observed many times. This rearrangement joins TRBV6-2 or TRBV6-3 to TRBJ2-7; D remains unclear. Germline V gene lookup returns CDR1 MNHEY and CDR2 SVGEGT. V lost 7 bases, J lost 7 bases, and 11 bases lay in between. This CDR3 has 11 residues. The DNA for the CDR3 is TGTGCCAGCACTGACGCCTCAGAGCAGTACTTC. It encodes CASTDASEQYF.

This clone was detected many times. V is TRBV30 and J is TRBJ1-1, with 8 bases identical to TRBD1. This CDR3 is 14 amino acids long. Germline trimming cut 3 bases from V and 2 bases from J; bases unmatched to any gene: 5. Germline V lookup: CDR1 GTSNPN, CDR2 SVGIG (reference sequence). In DNA form, the CDR3 reads TGTGCCTGGAGCCGGGACAGGCACAACACTGAAGCTTTCTTT. Its translation is CAWSRDRHNTEAFF.

This clone has only a few counts. The chain links TRBV5-1 to TRBJ2-5, with 8 bases aligning to TRBD1. There are 16 residues in the CDR3. Trimming removed 4 bases from V and 4 bases from J; junction bases left unmatched: 12. Germline V gives CDR1 SGHRS, CDR2 YFSETQ. CDR3 residues: CASSGPRGQVGETQYF. In DNA, the CDR3 is TGCGCCAGCAGCGGGCCCAGGGGGCAGGTTGGAGAGACCCAGTACTTC.

This clone came up many times. CDR3 region: CASSLAVHTGELFF. CDR3 sequence (DNA): TGTGCCAGCAGCTTAGCTGTTCACACCGGGGAGCTGTTTTTT. The chain uses TRBV7-2 and TRBJ2-2; D unresolved. The length of the CDR3 is 14 residues. With 0 bases removed from V and 3 bases from J, the gap between germline ends came to 5 bases. Germline assignment: CDR1 SGHTA and CDR2 FQGNSA.

This clone was picked up many times. The J gene is TRBJ1-1, the V gene TRBV6-2 or TRBV6-3; D is uncertain. Germline loops: CDR1 MNHEY, CDR2 SVGEGT. With 0 bases removed from V and 2 bases from J, the gap between germline ends came to 7 bases. This CDR3 spans 14 amino acids. This chain's CDR3 is CASSYSGRNTEAFF. CDR3 DNA sequence: TGTGCCAGCAGTTACTCGGGAAGAAACACTGAAGCTTTCTTT.

This clone was counted ten times or more. The chain couples TRBV12-3 or TRBV12-4 to TRBJ1-5; D perhaps matches TRBD1 (6 bases). CDR3 length: 14 amino acids. Between the trimmed V and J ends, which lost 2 bases and 3 bases, there was a span of 8 bases. The CDR3 DNA reads TGTGCCAGCAGTTTAAGGGGGACCAATCAGCCCCAGCATTTT. It translates to CASSLRGTNQPQHF.

At least ten counts were recorded for this clone. CDR3 loop: CASSLEEGLNYGYTF. The CDR3 DNA sequence: TGTGCCAGCAGCTTAGAGGAGGGGTTAAACTATGGCTACACCTTC. The chain recombines TRBV7-9 with TRBJ1-2; D perhaps matches TRBD1 (5 bases). Trimming shortened V by 1 base and J by 2 bases, and 11 bases separated the two germline ends. CDR1 SEHNR and CDR2 FQNEAQ come from the germline V gene (reference sequence). CDR3 size: 15 residues.

The rearrangement uses TRBV20-1 and TRBJ1-2, with 12 bases matching TRBD1. Germline lookup yields CDR1 DFQATT and CDR2 SNEGSKA (reference sequence). This CDR3 contains 19 residues. With V trimmed by 6 bases and J by 1 base, 18 bases remained unmatched. The CDR3 spells CSAQRLGDRGQWRNYGYTF. CDR3 in DNA: TGCAGTGCACAAAGACTCGGGGACAGGGGGCAATGGCGTAACTATGGCTACACCTTC.

This clone was seen ten or more times. V is TRBV6-2 or TRBV6-3 and J is TRBJ2-1; no definite D call. Deletions cut 8 bases from V and 3 bases from J, with 8 bases between. Germline values: CDR1 MNHEY, CDR2 SVGEGT. The CDR3 consists of 12 residues. CDR3 bases: TGTGCCAGCCAGGACGGCTACAATGAGCAGTTCTTC. Its translation: CASQDGYNEQFF.

This clone occurred many times. This chain links TRBV7-2 with TRBJ2-5; 7 bases agree with TRBD2. With 3 bases clipped from V and 1 base from J, the junction kept 5 bases outside the gene matches. The CDR3 spans 15 residues. CDR1 SGHTA and CDR2 FQGNSA come from the germline V gene. CDR3 sequence: CASSFRRGSQETQYF. DNA for the CDR3: TGTGCCAGCAGCTTTAGGCGGGGGTCCCAAGAGACCCAGTACTTC.

As to this clone: This may come from a read error, since a much larger clone is one base off. Other DNA variants within this sample encode the same CDR3. The rearrangement links TRBV7-3 to TRBJ2-7; a weak D match, TRBD1 (6 bases). Germline V gene lookup returns CDR1 SGHTA and CDR2 FQGTGA. Trimming left V 5 bases short and J 3 bases short, with 11 bases between. CDR3 size: 13 residues. For the CDR3, the DNA is TGTGCCAGCAGCCCGACAGGTGACTACGAGCAGTACTTC. Protein: CASSPTGDYEQYF.

This clone has a count of ten or more. V usage is TRBV6-1 and J usage is TRBJ2-5, with D perhaps TRBD2 (6 bases). CDR1 and CDR2 (germline): MNHNS, SASEGT. The length of the CDR3 is 12 residues. V was cut by 7 bases and J by 5 bases, with 11 bases left in between. The CDR3: CASTEGWETQYF. For the CDR3, the DNA is TGTGCCAGCACGGAGGGGTGGGAGACCCAGTACTTC.

This clone showed up many times. This sequence joins TRBV2 and TRBJ2-7; tentative D call: TRBD2 (6 bases). The V end was cut by 0 bases, the J end by 3 bases, with 18 bases between. From germline, CDR1 is SNHLY and CDR2 FYNNEI. This CDR3 spans 17 amino acids. The CDR3 sequence: CASSEAPFPGTGYEQYF. The CDR3 coding sequence is TGTGCCAGCAGTGAAGCGCCTTTCCCCGGGACTGGCTACGAGCAGTACTTC.

This clone was detected ten times or more. The CDR3 DNA reads TGTGCCAGCAGCTTGGGTGGAGCGATGAACACTGAAGCTTTCTTT. It encodes CASSLGGAMNTEAFF. This sequence joins TRBV5-6 and TRBJ1-1; D is unclear. Germline values: CDR1 SGHDT, CDR2 YYEEEE. The CDR3 runs 15 residues. Trimming left V 0 bases short and J 0 bases short, with 9 bases between.

The CDR3, as DNA: TGCAGTGCTAGAGATCAATCAGGACAGGGGATGTTAATGGTCACAGATACGCAGTATTTT. Its protein is CSARDQSGQGMLMVTDTQYF. The chain recombines TRBV20-1 with TRBJ2-3; 9 bases are a match to TRBD1. The germline gives CDR1 DFQATT, CDR2 SNEGSKA (reference sequence). The trim removed 0 bases at V and 2 bases at J, leaving 18 bases unmatched. The CDR3 is made up of 20 amino acids.

This clone has a count of ten or more. The V gene is TRBV2, the J gene TRBJ1-2; possibly TRBD1 for D (5 bases). The CDR3 has 11 amino acids. Trimming took off 10 bases at V and 8 bases at J, with 14 bases between the two ends. The V gene's germline CDR1 is SNHLY and CDR2 FYNNEI. DNA for the CDR3: TGTGCCACCAGGGTATCTGAAGGCTACACCTTC. This sequence encodes CATRVSEGYTF.

V and J are TRBV5-1 and TRBJ2-7; 8 bases are shared with TRBD2. This CDR3 region has 15 residues. V gave up 5 bases and J gave up 1 base; unmatched junction bases: 8. Germline V CDR1 and CDR2: SGHRS, YFSETQ. CDR3 in amino acids: CASSLRAGESYEQYF. As DNA, the CDR3 is TGCGCCAGCAGTCTTCGAGCGGGAGAGTCCTACGAGCAGTACTTC.

This chain links TRBV11-2 with TRBJ1-5; D is unresolved. The CDR3 has 15 residues. Trimming removed 0 bases at V and 5 bases at J, with 11 bases between. Germline CDR1 SGHAT, CDR2 FQNNGV. The CDR3 sequence: CASSLESGLHQPQHF. In DNA form, the CDR3 reads TGTGCCAGCAGCTTAGAATCAGGTCTACATCAGCCCCAGCATTTT.

For this clone: Since a much larger clone is just one base distant, this may be a read error. V and J are TRBV11-2 and TRBJ2-5; D not resolved. CDR3 length: 14 amino acids. The germline gives CDR1 SGHAT, CDR2 FQNNGV. Deletions cut 1 base from V and 4 bases from J, with 10 bases between. CDR3 sequence reads: CASSLGAIGETQYF. DNA of the CDR3: TGTGCCAGCAGCTTAGGGGCTATCGGAGAGACCCAGTACTTC.

Concerning this clone: Given a much more abundant clone one base away, this may be a read error. The same CDR3 is also encoded by other DNA sequences in this sample. This chain uses TRBV10-3 with TRBJ1-4; the D is unclear. CDR3 size: 14 residues. Germline V gene lookup returns CDR1 ENHRY and CDR2 SYGVKD. CDR3 in amino acids: CAISDDAYNEKLFF. The CDR3 nucleotides read TGTGCCATCAGTGATGACGCTTATAATGAGAAACTGTTTTTT.

There are many counts of this clone. The chain is built from TRBV15 and TRBJ1-4, with 8 bases aligning to TRBD1. The V and J ends lost 0 bases and 11 bases, in that order; junction bases with no gene match: 14. Germline V lookup: CDR1 LNHNV, CDR2 YYDKDF (reference sequence). The CDR3 contains 17 residues. Here the CDR3 reads CATSRDLLGTGLEKLFF. As DNA, the CDR3 is TGTGCCACCAGCAGAGACCTCTTGGGGACAGGTTTAGAGAAACTGTTTTTT.

This clone was detected ten times or more. V gene TRBV20-1 combines with J gene TRBJ1-3, with a tentative D call TRBD1 (6 bases). Germline V gene lookup returns CDR1 DFQATT and CDR2 SNEGSKA (reference sequence). There are 15 residues in the CDR3. The ends were cut back, 3 bases at V and 4 bases at J, with 16 bases in the middle. As DNA, the CDR3 is TGCAGTGCTAGTTTCGGGGGCTCTGCGGGAAACACCATATATTTT. Its translation is CSASFGGSAGNTIYF.

V usage is TRBV29-1 and J usage is TRBJ2-3; D is undetermined. The germline V gene encodes CDR1 SQVTM and CDR2 ANQGSEA. This CDR3 has 14 residues. V lost 0 bases to trimming and J lost 6 bases, with 13 bases between them. The CDR3 spells CSVEDRHALDTQYF. The CDR3 DNA sequence: TGCAGCGTTGAAGATCGCCACGCCTTGGATACGCAGTATTTT.